The next 20 T cell receptor beta chains were all read from a single sample in a study of OX40 agonist ivuxolimab in advanced cancers. TCRdb's copy holds only in-frame clones and misses some; the assay was immunoSEQ multiplex PCR. The sample holds roughly 34,000 clones, 92% seen once. The specimen comprised CD4+ or CD8+ T cells sorted from blood, sampled in a trial of the OX40 agonist ivuxolimab. The source of these receptors is an adult with an advanced solid tumor such as melanoma, head and neck, liver or kidney cancer.

V is TRBV30 and J is TRBJ1-5; 9 bases map to TRBD1. CDR3 size: 15 residues. CDR1 and CDR2 from the germline V gene are GTSNPN and SVGIG (reference sequence). V dropped 2 bases and J dropped 4; count of bases not matched to a gene: 6. CDR3 in DNA: TGTGCCTGGAGTATGGGTGGACAGGGGAATCAGCCCCAGCATTTT. Translated, it gives CAWSMGGQGNQPQHF.

The chain links TRBV4-3 to TRBJ1-2, with a tentative D call TRBD1 (5 bases). The V end lost 0 bases, the J end lost 6 bases, and 14 bases lay between the germline ends. There are 15 residues in the CDR3. Looked up from germline, CDR1 is LGHNA and CDR2 is YSLEER. CDR3 sequence: CASSQDRQAGHGYTF. The CDR3 DNA sequence: TGCGCCAGCAGCCAAGATCGCCAGGCAGGGCATGGCTACACCTTC.

The rearrangement uses TRBV19 and TRBJ2-7; 10 positions agree with TRBD1. Germline trimming cut 9 bases from V and 4 bases from J; bases unmatched to any gene: 9. CDR3 length equals 14 residues. Per germline, CDR1 LNHDA and CDR2 SQIVND (reference sequence). This CDR3 is CARGPPGQGYEQYF. CDR3 nucleotide sequence: TGTGCCAGAGGACCGCCGGGACAGGGGTACGAGCAGTACTTC.

The rearrangement uses TRBV2 and TRBJ1-1; 7 nucleotides agree with TRBD1. Trimming cost V 6 bases and J 7 bases; bases outside gene matches: 8. The CDR3 sequence is 13 residues long. The germline gives CDR1 SNHLY, CDR2 FYNNEI. The CDR3 region is CASSLGTVNEAFF. The CDR3 DNA follows: TGTGCCAGCAGCCTCGGGACAGTTAATGAAGCTTTCTTT.

In its sample, this clone was seen a few times. V gene TRBV2 combines with J gene TRBJ1-1; 9 bases map to TRBD1. The CDR3 spans 15 residues. The V and J ends lost 4 bases and 2 bases, in that order; junction bases with no gene match: 5. Germline V CDR1 and CDR2: SNHLY, FYNNEI. This CDR3 reads CASSVQDRGNTEAFF. CDR3 DNA: TGTGCCAGCAGTGTCCAGGACAGGGGAAACACTGAAGCTTTCTTT.

The gene calls are TRBV4-1 and TRBJ2-7, with 7 bases fitting TRBD2. The V gene end was trimmed by 3 bases and the J gene end by 4 bases; junction bases not matched to a gene: 12. Germline V gene sequence: CDR1 MGHRA, CDR2 YSYEKL. The CDR3 has 16 residues. This chain's CDR3 is CASSHLSGGGDYEQYF. In DNA, the CDR3 is TGCGCCAGCAGCCACCTATCGGGGGGAGGGGATTACGAGCAGTACTTC.

V and J are TRBV29-1 and TRBJ2-5; 7 bases are shared with TRBD2. Germline loops: CDR1 SQVTM, CDR2 ANQGSEA. This CDR3 has 14 amino acids. V shed 4 bases and J 4 bases; nucleotides not matched to a gene: 9. CDR3 DNA: TGCAGCGTTGGGGATGCGGGAGTGGGAGAGACCCAGTACTTC. Translating gives CSVGDAGVGETQYF.

V is TRBV4-1 and J is TRBJ2-1, with 8 bases matching TRBD2. Losses at the gene ends were 4 bases for V and 8 bases for J; bases not matched to a gene: 10. In germline, CDR1 is MGHRA, CDR2 YSYEKL. This CDR3 has 15 amino acids. This chain's CDR3 is CASSRQRELSYEQFF. The DNA of the CDR3 is TGCGCCAGCAGCCGACAGCGGGAGCTTTCGTATGAGCAGTTCTTC.

The gene calls are TRBV11-1 and TRBJ2-7, with 12 bases fitting TRBD2. Germline V gives CDR1 SGHAT, CDR2 FQDESV (reference sequence). The CDR3 sequence is 15 residues long. V lost 5 bases and J lost 6; bases outside the gene matches: 8. The CDR3 protein is CASSSTSGGSTEQYF. CDR3 nucleotide sequence: TGTGCCAGCAGCAGCACTAGCGGGGGGTCCACCGAGCAGTACTTC. The complete variable domain, with remaining parts taken from reference TRBV11-1 and TRBJ2-7, reads EAEVAQSPRYKITEKSQAVAFWCDPISGHATLYWYRQILGQGPELLVQFQDESVVDDSQLPKDRFSAERLKGVDSTLKIQPAELGDSAMYLCASSSTSGGSTEQYFGPGTRLTVT.

This clone has only a few counts. V gene TRBV7-8 combines with J gene TRBJ1-3, with unresolved D. V was shortened by 8 bases and J by 0 bases, with 20 bases between the two germline ends. This CDR3 contains 17 residues. Germline V gene sequence: CDR1 SGHVS, CDR2 FQNEAQ. In DNA, the CDR3 is TGTGCCAGCTCGGAGAACCCACCCAAGAACTCTGGAAACACCATATATTTT. This codes for CASSENPPKNSGNTIYF.

The chain is built from TRBV5-5 and TRBJ1-5; the D gene is possibly TRBD1 (5 bases). V was cut by 3 bases and J by 2 bases, with 12 bases left in between. The germline V gene encodes CDR1 SGHKS and CDR2 YYEKEE (reference sequence). This CDR3 is 15 amino acids long. The CDR3 coding sequence is TGTGCCAGCAGCTGGGGAGGGGTCGGCAATCAGCCCCAGCATTTT. Its translation: CASSWGGVGNQPQHF.

In its sample, this clone was seen once. This rearrangement joins TRBV18 to TRBJ1-1, with D unclear. The CDR3 sequence is 14 residues long. Germline CDR1 is KGHSH and CDR2 is LQKENI. Trimming stripped 0 bases from V and 6 bases from J, with 11 bases between. CDR3 DNA: TGTGCCAGCTCACCACCAGGGCTACGAGCTGAAGCTTTCTTT. Translating it yields CASSPPGLRAEAFF.

The chain joins TRBV14 to TRBJ2-3; D possibly corresponds to TRBD1 (6 bases). The V end lost 0 bases, the J end lost 1 base, and 14 bases lay between the germline ends. Germline V gives CDR1 SGHDN, CDR2 FVKESK. CDR3 length equals 17 residues. The CDR3 is CASSQEGAQFGTDTQYF. DNA of the CDR3: TGTGCCAGCAGCCAAGAGGGGGCTCAGTTTGGCACAGATACGCAGTATTTT.

This chain links TRBV4-2 with TRBJ1-2, with 10 bases matching TRBD1. Germline CDR1 and CDR2: LGHNA and YNFKEQ. Losses at the gene ends were 1 base for V and 4 bases for J; bases not matched to a gene: 15. There are 19 residues in the CDR3. The CDR3 loop reads CASSQGTLTGGELVYGYTF. The CDR3 region has the DNA TGTGCCAGCAGCCAAGGAACCCTGACAGGGGGCGAGTTGGTCTATGGCTACACCTTC.

The chain uses TRBV6-5 and TRBJ2-7; 13 nucleotides line up with TRBD2. V shed 7 bases, J shed 3 bases, and the junction held 6 bases outside the gene matches. Germline loops: CDR1 MNHEY, CDR2 SVGAGI. This CDR3 has 15 residues. The CDR3 coding sequence is TGTGCCAGCATGCGTGGGACTAGCGGGGACTACGAGCAGTACTTC. It specifies CASMRGTSGDYEQYF.

This chain connects TRBV18 to TRBJ1-1, with D unclear. The germline V and J ends were trimmed by 0 bases and 6 bases, with 11 bases remaining between them. The CDR3 runs 14 residues. Germline CDR1 and CDR2: KGHSH and LQKENI. The CDR3 nucleotides are TGTGCCAGCTCACCACCGCGGGATGGGGCTGAAGCTTTCTTT. The encoded protein is CASSPPRDGAEAFF.

In DNA form, the CDR3 reads TGTGCCAGCAGCTTAAGTGTTAACAATGAGCAGTTCTTC. The encoded protein is CASSLSVNNEQFF. The chain links TRBV11-3 to TRBJ2-1; D is undetermined. Germline assignment: CDR1 SGHNT and CDR2 YENEEA. V shed 2 bases and J shed 5 bases, with 7 bases lying between them. The length of the CDR3 is 13 residues.

This sequence joins TRBV6-6 and TRBJ1-5; no firm D call. Trimming left V 5 bases short and J 6 bases short, with 14 bases between. The CDR3 consists of 14 residues. The germline CDR1 and CDR2 sequences are MNHNY and SVGAGI (reference sequence). The CDR3 loop reads CASSHYILGQPQHF. CDR3 nucleotide sequence: TGTGCCAGCAGTCACTATATCTTGGGTCAGCCCCAGCATTTT.

The chain is built from TRBV5-1 and TRBJ2-5; 8 bases match TRBD1. After removal of 4 bases from V and 7 bases from J, the junction contained 9 bases not matched to a gene. This CDR3 region has 14 residues. CDR1 and CDR2 (germline): SGHRS, YFSETQ. CDR3 loop: CASSPTQGAGTQYF. DNA of the CDR3: TGCGCCAGCAGCCCGACCCAGGGGGCGGGGACCCAGTACTTC.

This chain connects TRBV9 to TRBJ2-3; D perhaps matches TRBD2 (7 bases). V gave up 0 bases and J gave up 2 bases, with 13 bases separating them. CDR1 and CDR2 from the germline V gene are SGDLS and YYNGEE. The length of the CDR3 is 16 residues. DNA of the CDR3: TGTGCCAGCAGCGTAGGCGGGGGCTCACCCACAGATACGCAGTATTTT. Translated, it gives CASSVGGGSPTDTQYF.